This TCR beta chain was sequenced during a study of shared clonotypes between healthy human individuals. V trimming: 1 base; J trimming: 1 base; junction bases outside the gene matches: 1. This CDR3 is 14 amino acids long. The assay ran at deep level. Every subset had its genomic DNA shared out evenly among several immunoSEQ plates. Researchers sequenced unsorted PBMC DNA using ten immunoSEQ deep assay plates. TCRdb's table, derived via immunoSEQ multiplex PCR, lists solely in-frame clones and lacks some. The table lists 490,000 or so clones, less than 80% of them singletons. This receptor was taken from a woman aged 35 to 49 in good health. Some clones in this sample may be carry-over from other donors' samples. Sequencing used PBMCs. V is TRBV5-3 and J is TRBJ2-5; 7 bases line up with TRBD2. TRBV5-3 is assigned to the ORF class and has an uncertain function. The CDR3 DNA reads as TGTGCCAGAAGCTTGCGGGGGGTCCAAGAGACCCAGTACTTC. Translation: CARSLRGVQETQYF.